What follows is one T cell receptor beta chain and its context. Its antigen is currently unknown. This entry is derived from a study of shared clonotypes between healthy human individuals. Study-level background: Every donor yielded three CD4 naive, three CD4 memory, two CD8 naive and one CD8 memory plate. Whole-study results and caveats: Some clonotypes were shared by all four sorted-subset donors, while others were not shared. The non-shared ones had lower generation probabilities than the shared ones.

It was into CD45RA+ naive and CD45RA-negative memory subsets that the CD4+ cells were split. Sequencing was at deep level. TCRdb's table, derived via immunoSEQ multiplex PCR, lists solely in-frame clones and lacks some. The sample lists 2 million to 3 million clones, 90% to 95% occurring once. Trimming took off 9 bases at V and 2 bases at J, with 13 bases between the two ends. Germline CDR1 is MNHEY and CDR2 is SVGAGI. This CDR3 is 14 amino acids long. This chain uses TRBV6-5 with TRBJ2-2, with D possibly TRBD1 on 6 matching bases. The sample was naive CD4+ T cells sorted from blood. Subset indicated: CD45RA+ positively selected. The receptor was derived from a man younger than 35 in good health. The CDR3 region has the DNA TGTGCCAGTACCACAGGGACAAACACCGGGGAGCTGTTTTTT. Its protein is CASTTGTNTGELFF.